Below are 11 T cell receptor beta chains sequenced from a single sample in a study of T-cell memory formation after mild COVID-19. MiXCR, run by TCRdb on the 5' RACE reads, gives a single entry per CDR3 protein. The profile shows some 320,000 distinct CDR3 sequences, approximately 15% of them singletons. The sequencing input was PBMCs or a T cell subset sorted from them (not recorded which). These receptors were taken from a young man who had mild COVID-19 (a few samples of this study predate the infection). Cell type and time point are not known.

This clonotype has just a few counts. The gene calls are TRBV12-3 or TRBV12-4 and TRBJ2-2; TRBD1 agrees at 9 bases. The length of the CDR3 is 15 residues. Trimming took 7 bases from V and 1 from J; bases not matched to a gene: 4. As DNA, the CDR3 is TGTGCCAGCAACACAGGGGGCGGGAACACCGGGGAGCTGTTTTTT. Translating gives CASNTGGGNTGELFF.

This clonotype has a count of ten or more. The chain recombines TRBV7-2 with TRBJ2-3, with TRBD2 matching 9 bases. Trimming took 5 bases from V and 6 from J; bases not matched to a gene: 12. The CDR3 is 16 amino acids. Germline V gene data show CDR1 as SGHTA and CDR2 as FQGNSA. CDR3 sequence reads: CASSPFGRGGPDTQYF. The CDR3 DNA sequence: TGTGCCAGCAGCCCCTTTGGGCGGGGGGGCCCCGATACGCAGTATTTT.

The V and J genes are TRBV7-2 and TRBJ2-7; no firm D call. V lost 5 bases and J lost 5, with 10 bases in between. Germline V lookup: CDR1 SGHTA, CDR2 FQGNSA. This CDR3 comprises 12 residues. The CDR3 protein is CASSDNFHEQYV. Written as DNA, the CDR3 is TGTGCCAGCAGCGATAACTTCCACGAGCAGTACGTC.

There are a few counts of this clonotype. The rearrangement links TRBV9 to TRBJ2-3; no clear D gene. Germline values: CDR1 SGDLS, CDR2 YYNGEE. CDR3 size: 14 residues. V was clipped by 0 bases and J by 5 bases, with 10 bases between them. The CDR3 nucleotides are TGTGCCAGCAGCGTAGTAGGGCTCAGAGATACGCAGTATTTT. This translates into CASSVVGLRDTQYF.

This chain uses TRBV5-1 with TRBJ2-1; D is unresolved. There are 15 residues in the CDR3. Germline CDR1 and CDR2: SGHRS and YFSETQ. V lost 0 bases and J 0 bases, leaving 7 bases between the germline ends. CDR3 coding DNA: TGCGCCAGCAGCTTGGTTCCATACTCCTACAATGAGCAGTTCTTC. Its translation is CASSLVPYSYNEQFF.

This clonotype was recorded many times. This chain's CDR3 is CSARLAGSQETQYF. The CDR3 nucleotides are TGCAGTGCTAGGTTAGCGGGGAGCCAAGAGACCCAGTACTTC. The chain combines TRBV20-1 with TRBJ2-5; 8 bases align to TRBD2. The CDR3 covers 14 residues. Germline values: CDR1 DFQATT, CDR2 SNEGSKA (reference sequence). Losses at the gene ends were 3 bases for V and 1 base for J; bases not matched to a gene: 4.

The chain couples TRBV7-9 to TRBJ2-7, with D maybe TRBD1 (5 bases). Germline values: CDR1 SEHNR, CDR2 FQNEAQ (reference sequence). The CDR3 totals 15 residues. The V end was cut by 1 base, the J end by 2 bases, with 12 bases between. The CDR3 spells CASSLVEDRAYEQYV. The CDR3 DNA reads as TGTGCCAGCAGCTTAGTTGAAGACAGAGCCTACGAGCAGTACGTC.

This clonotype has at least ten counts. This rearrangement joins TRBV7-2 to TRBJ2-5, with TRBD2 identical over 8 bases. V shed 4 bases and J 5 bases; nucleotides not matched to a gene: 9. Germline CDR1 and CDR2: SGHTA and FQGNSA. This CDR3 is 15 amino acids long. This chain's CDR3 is CASSSAGTRLETQYF. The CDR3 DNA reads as TGTGCCAGCAGCTCGGCAGGGACTAGATTGGAGACCCAGTACTTC. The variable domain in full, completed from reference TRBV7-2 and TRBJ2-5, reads GAGVSQSPSNKVTEKGKDVELRCDPISGHTALYWYRQSLGQGLEFLIYFQGNSAPDKSGLPSDRFSAERTGGSVSTLTIQRTQQEDSAVYLCASSSAGTRLETQYFGPGTRLLVL.

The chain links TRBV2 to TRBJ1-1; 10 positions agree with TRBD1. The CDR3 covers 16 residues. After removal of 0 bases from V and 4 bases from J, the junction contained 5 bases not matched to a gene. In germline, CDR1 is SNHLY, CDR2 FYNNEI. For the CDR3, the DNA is TGTGCCAGCAGTGAAGCGTTTGGGACAGGGGTCACTGAAGCTTTCTTT. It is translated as CASSEAFGTGVTEAFF. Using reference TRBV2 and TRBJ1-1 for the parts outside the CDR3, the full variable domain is EPEVTQTPSHQVTQMGQEVILRCVPISNHLYFYWYRQILGQKVEFLVSFYNNEISEKSEIFDDQFSVERPDGSNFTLKIRSTKLEDSAMYFCASSEAFGTGVTEAFFGQGTRLTVV.

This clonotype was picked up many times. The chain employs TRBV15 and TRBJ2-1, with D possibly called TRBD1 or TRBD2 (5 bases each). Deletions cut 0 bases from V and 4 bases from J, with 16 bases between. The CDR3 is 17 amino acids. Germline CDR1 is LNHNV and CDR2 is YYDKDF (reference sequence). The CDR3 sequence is CATSRDAGTQPYNEQFF. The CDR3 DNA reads TGTGCCACCAGCAGAGACGCAGGGACCCAACCGTACAATGAGCAGTTCTTC.

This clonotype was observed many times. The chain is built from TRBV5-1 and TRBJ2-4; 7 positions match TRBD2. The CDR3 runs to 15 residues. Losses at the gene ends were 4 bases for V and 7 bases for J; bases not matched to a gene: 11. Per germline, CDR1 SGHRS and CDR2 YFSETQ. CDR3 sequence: CASSTTGEGLNIQYF. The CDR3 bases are TGCGCCAGCAGCACTACGGGGGAGGGGCTGAACATTCAGTACTTC.